The source of this T cell receptor (beta chain) is a study of blood T cell repertoires in COVID-19. Study-level information: Samples of COVID-19 (acute and convalescent) were obtained from the United States, Italy and Spain. T cells, B-cell-depleted T cells, or PBMCs provided the cDNA or gDNA that served as material.

Patients from Seattle were sampled longitudinally, starting during active infection. Authors' data handling: Estimation of nucleated cell counts was performed using reference gene primer amplification. Some clones are missing from TCRdb's copy, which holds only in-frame ones; the method was immunoSEQ multiplex PCR. For V, J and clone size, that table is used; D and trimming come from the DNA. This table has 160,000 or so clones, 85% to 90% appearing once. The sequence was collected from a woman between 65 and 79 years old with COVID-19, enrolled during active disease. The sample was peripheral blood.

CDR3 in DNA: TGTGCCAGCAGGCAGGGGGCCTATGGCTACACCTTC. This gives the protein CASRQGAYGYTF. V and J are TRBV28 and TRBJ1-2; 8 bases match TRBD1. The germline CDR1 and CDR2 sequences are MDHEN and SYDVKM. The CDR3 spans 12 residues. The V segment lost 6 bases and the J segment 4 bases; nucleotides outside the gene matches: 1.